One T cell receptor (beta chain) is described in this entry. The sample belongs to a study of blood T cell repertoires in COVID-19. Participants, about 18 to 89 years old, spanned around 25 US areas. Clinical history reported by participants formed the basis on which cohorts were assigned. Among Cohort 3 donors, those recovered had two negative PCRs, clearance, or symptom resolution. Libraries were prepared by immunoSEQ multiplex PCR; TCRdb keeps only in-frame clonotypes and omits some of them. The sample consists of about 150,000 clones, roughly 80% of them appearing once. The V gene end was trimmed by 4 bases and the J gene end by 3 bases; junction bases not matched to a gene: 6. Germline CDR1 SGHKS, CDR2 YYEKEE (reference sequence). This CDR3 contains 14 residues.

The chain combines TRBV5-5 with TRBJ1-1; the match to TRBD1 covers 7 bases. Sequencing input: PBMCs or T cells enriched from blood (not recorded which). The TCR comes from a man aged 50-59 years who had recovered from COVID-19. The chain's CDR3 is CASSTGVEDTEAFF. Written as DNA, the CDR3 is TGTGCCAGCAGCACAGGGGTTGAGGACACTGAAGCTTTCTTT.